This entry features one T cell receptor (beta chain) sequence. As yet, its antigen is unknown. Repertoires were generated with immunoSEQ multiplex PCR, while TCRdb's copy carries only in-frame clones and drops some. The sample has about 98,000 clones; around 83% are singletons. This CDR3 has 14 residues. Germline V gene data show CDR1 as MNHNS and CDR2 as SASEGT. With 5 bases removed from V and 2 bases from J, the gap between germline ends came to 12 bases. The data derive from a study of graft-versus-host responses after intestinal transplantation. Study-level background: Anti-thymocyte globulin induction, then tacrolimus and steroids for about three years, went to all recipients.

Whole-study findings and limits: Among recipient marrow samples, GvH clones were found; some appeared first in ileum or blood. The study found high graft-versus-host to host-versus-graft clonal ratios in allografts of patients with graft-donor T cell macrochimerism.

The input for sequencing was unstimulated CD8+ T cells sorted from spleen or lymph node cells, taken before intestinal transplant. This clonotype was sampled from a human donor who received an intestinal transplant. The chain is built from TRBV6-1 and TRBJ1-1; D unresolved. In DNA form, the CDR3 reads TGTGCCAGCAGTTTATATGGTGCTAACACTGAAGCTTTCTTT. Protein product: CASSLYGANTEAFF.